A selection of T cell receptor beta chains follows, all from one sample in a study of blood T cell repertoires in COVID-19. Only in-frame clones appear in the TCRdb table, and some are missing; sequencing was by immunoSEQ multiplex PCR. The sample records about 270,000 clones, about 81% being singletons. Sequences were obtained from peripheral blood. The receptor set was obtained from a human donor with COVID-19, enrolled during active disease. The donor label of this sample is uncertain. Each CDR3 is given with its conserved first and last residue. The D gene is left open where the match is weak. The size entry is marked missing in some rows and otherwise reads once, few, many or a size class.

CDR3 protein: CASSYLSETQYF
CDR3 DNA: TGTGCCAGTAGTTATCTCTCGGAGACCCAGTACTTC
D gene: NA
V gene: TRBV19
clone size: NA
J gene: TRBJ2-5

CDR3 protein: CASSPPRGGTGIRETQYF
CDR3 DNA: TGTGCCAGTAGTCCCCCCAGAGGTGGAACAGGGATTCGAGAGACCCAGTACTTC
D gene: NA
V gene: TRBV19
clone size: NA
J gene: TRBJ2-5

CDR3 protein: CASTPRDKGVYEQYF
CDR3 DNA: TGCGCCAGCACCCCCCGGGACAAGGGCGTCTACGAGCAGTACTTC
D gene: NA
V gene: TRBV23-1
clone size: NA
J gene: TRBJ2-7

CDR3 protein: CASSLLTSGVREQYF
CDR3 DNA: TGCGCCAGCAGCTTGTTGACTAGCGGGGTGAGGGAGCAGTACTTC
D gene: TRBD2
V gene: TRBV5-1
clone size: NA
J gene: TRBJ2-7

CDR3 protein: CASVAWGVLDYGYTF
CDR3 DNA: TGTGCCAGCGTCGCGTGGGGGGTTTTAGACTATGGCTACACCTTC
D gene: NA
V gene: TRBV6-6
clone size: NA
J gene: TRBJ1-2

CDR3 protein: CASSKTGAGSGDTQYF
CDR3 DNA: TGTGCCAGCAGCAAGACAGGGGCGGGATCGGGGGATACGCAGTATTTT
D gene: TRBD1
V gene: TRBV9
clone size: NA
J gene: TRBJ2-3

CDR3 protein: CASSVDPSGLDGYTF
CDR3 DNA: TGTGCCAGCAGCGTAGACCCCTCAGGGCTCGATGGCTACACCTTC
D gene: NA
V gene: TRBV9
clone size: once
J gene: TRBJ1-2

CDR3 protein: CSVESGTYEQYF
CDR3 DNA: TGCAGCGTTGAATCGGGGACCTACGAGCAGTACTTC
D gene: NA
V gene: TRBV29-1
clone size: once
J gene: TRBJ2-7

CDR3 protein: CASSPAQGYEQYF
CDR3 DNA: TGTGCCAGCTCACCTGCCCAGGGATACGAGCAGTACTTC
D gene: NA
V gene: TRBV18
clone size: NA
J gene: TRBJ2-7

CDR3 protein: CASSLSTPGQGSYEQYF
CDR3 DNA: TGTGCCAGCAGTCTTTCTACTCCGGGACAGGGCTCCTACGAGCAGTACTTC
D gene: TRBD1
V gene: TRBV27
clone size: NA
J gene: TRBJ2-7

CDR3 protein: CASSYRGGKTQYF
CDR3 DNA: TGTGCCAGCAGCTACAGGGGCGGAAAGACCCAGTACTTC
D gene: TRBD1
V gene: TRBV28
clone size: NA
J gene: TRBJ2-5

CDR3 protein: CASRSGQRNTEAFF
CDR3 DNA: TGTGCCAGCAGAAGCGGACAGAGGAACACTGAAGCTTTCTTT
D gene: NA
V gene: TRBV28
clone size: once
J gene: TRBJ1-1

CDR3 protein: CASSLARIGQGNEQYF
CDR3 DNA: TGTGCCAGCAGCTTAGCGCGAATTGGACAGGGGAACGAGCAGTACTTC
D gene: TRBD1
V gene: TRBV7-2
clone size: few
J gene: TRBJ2-7

CDR3 protein: CASGLAGVGNSPLHF
CDR3 DNA: TGTGCTAGTGGTTTGGCCGGGGTGGGTAATTCACCCCTCCACTTT
D gene: NA
V gene: TRBV12-5
clone size: once
J gene: TRBJ1-6

CDR3 protein: CASSQLAGGTEAFF
CDR3 DNA: TGTGCCAGCAGCCAACTTGCGGGGGGCACTGAAGCTTTCTTT
D gene: NA
V gene: TRBV7-3
clone size: NA
J gene: TRBJ1-1

CDR3 protein: CAWTPGEVWNTEAFF
CDR3 DNA: TGTGCCTGGACCCCTGGGGAGGTTTGGAACACTGAAGCTTTCTTT
D gene: NA
V gene: TRBV30
clone size: NA
J gene: TRBJ1-1